The next 2 T cell receptor beta chains were all read from a single sample in a study of blood T cell repertoires in COVID-19 (dated by TCRdb to the early 2020s). Library method: the immunoSEQ multiplex PCR assay. Held by TCRdb, this immuneACCESS table contains in-frame sequences only and omits some clones. Under half of the omission traces to an unresolved V gene where checked; the cause of the rest is unknown. In all, the sample holds some 260,000 clones, and 70% to 80% of those were seen once. The ten largest make up around 3.4% of the sample. Material: peripheral blood. These receptors all stem from a woman of 80 years or more with acute or convalescent COVID-19.

V usage is TRBV18 and J usage is TRBJ2-1, with D possibly matching TRBD2 (6 bases). V was cut by 1 base and J by 12 bases, with 28 bases left in between. Per the germline V gene, CDR1 is KGHSH and CDR2 is LQKENI. CDR3 length: 18 amino acids. DNA for the CDR3: TGTGCCAGCTCACCACGCGAGGACGGACCAGCGTCGTATAGCGGGCAGTTCTTC. This sequence encodes CASSPREDGPASYSGQFF. Full variable domain (outside the CDR3, taken from reference TRBV18 and TRBJ2-1): NAGVMQNPRHLVRRRGQEARLRCSPMKGHSHVYWYRQLPEEGLKFMVYLQKENIIDESGMPKERFSAEFPKEGPSILRIQQVVRGDSAAYFCASSPREDGPASYSGQFFGPGTRLTVL.

The chain couples TRBV7-9 to TRBJ1-4; D is perhaps TRBD1 (5 bases). Per germline, CDR1 SEHNR and CDR2 FQNEAQ (reference sequence). Trimming shortened V by 5 bases and J by 4 bases, and 14 bases separated the two germline ends. CDR3 size: 15 residues. The CDR3 DNA follows: TGTGCCAGCAGCCCCAGCGGGGGGAATAATGAAAAACTGTTTTTT. Residues: CASSPSGGNNEKLFF.